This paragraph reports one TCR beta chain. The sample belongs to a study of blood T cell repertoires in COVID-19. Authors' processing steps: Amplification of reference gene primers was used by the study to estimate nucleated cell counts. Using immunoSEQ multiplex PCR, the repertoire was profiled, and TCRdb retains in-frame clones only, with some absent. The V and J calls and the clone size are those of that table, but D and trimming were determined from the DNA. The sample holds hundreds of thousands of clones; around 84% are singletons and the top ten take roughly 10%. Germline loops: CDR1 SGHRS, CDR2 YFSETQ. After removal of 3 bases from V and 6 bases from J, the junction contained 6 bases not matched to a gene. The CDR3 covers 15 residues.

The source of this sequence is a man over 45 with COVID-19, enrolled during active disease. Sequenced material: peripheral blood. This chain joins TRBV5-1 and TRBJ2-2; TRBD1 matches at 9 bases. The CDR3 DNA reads TGCGCCAGCAGCTCCGGGACAGGGTGGTCCGGGGAGCTGTTTTTT. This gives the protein CASSSGTGWSGELFF.